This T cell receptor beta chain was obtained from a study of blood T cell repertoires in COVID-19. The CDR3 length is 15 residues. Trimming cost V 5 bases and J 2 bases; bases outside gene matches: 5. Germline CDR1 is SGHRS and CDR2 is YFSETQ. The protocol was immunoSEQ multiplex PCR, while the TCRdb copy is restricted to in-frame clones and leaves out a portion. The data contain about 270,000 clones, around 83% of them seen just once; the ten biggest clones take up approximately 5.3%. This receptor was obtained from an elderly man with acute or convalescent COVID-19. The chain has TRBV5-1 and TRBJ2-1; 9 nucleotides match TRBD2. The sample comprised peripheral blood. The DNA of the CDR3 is TGCGCCAGCAGTTACGGGACTAGCACCTACAATGAGCAGTTCTTC. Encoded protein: CASSYGTSTYNEQFF.